The sequence of this T cell receptor beta chain was determined in a study of blood T cell repertoires in COVID-19. Methods used by the authors: Estimation of nucleated cell counts relied on the amplification of reference gene primers. Some clones are missing from TCRdb's copy, which holds only in-frame ones; the method was immunoSEQ multiplex PCR. Clonal size and the V and J genes are those of that table, whereas D and trimming came from the DNA. The sample contains 360,000 or so clones, 85% to 90% of which appear only once. Recovered status applied to Cohort 3 donors who had two consecutive negative PCRs. It also applied to those with clearance or with symptom resolution. The V and J ends lost 1 base and 5 bases respectively, with 9 bases between them. Germline CDR1 and CDR2: LGHDT and YNNKEL (reference sequence). This CDR3 has 14 residues.

What was sequenced was PBMCs or T cells enriched from blood (not recorded which). The chain has TRBV3-1 (or the pseudogene TRBV3-2) and TRBJ2-4; D not certain. This sequence was found in a woman aged 30 to 39 who had recovered from COVID-19. The CDR3 sequence is CASSQGAGENIQYF. CDR3 sequence (DNA): TGTGCCAGCAGCCAAGGGGCAGGTGAAAACATTCAGTACTTC.